This T cell receptor (beta chain) was sequenced for a study of blood T cell repertoires in COVID-19. Study at large: In Cohort 3, a recovered donor had either two negative PCRs, clearance, or symptom resolution. The United States, Italy and Spain provided the acute and convalescent COVID-19 samples.

The age range of participants was about 18 to 90 years, with residence in about two dozen US areas. Libraries were prepared by immunoSEQ multiplex PCR; TCRdb keeps only in-frame clonotypes and omits some of them. The sample holds some 180,000 clones, more than 85% seen once. Sequencing was done on a sample of PBMCs or T cells enriched from blood (not recorded which). The receptor was isolated from a woman aged 40 to 50 in a cohort exposed to, infected with or recovered from COVID-19 (not recorded which).

DNA for the CDR3: TGTGCCAGCAGCCAAGATCAGGCCAGAAACTCCTACAATGAGCAGTTCTTC. Amino acids: CASSQDQARNSYNEQFF. V usage is TRBV3-1 (or the pseudogene TRBV3-2) and J usage is TRBJ2-1; D is undetermined. Germline V gene lookup returns CDR1 LGHDT and CDR2 YNNKEL (reference sequence). CDR3 size: 17 residues. The ends were cut back, 0 bases at V and 0 bases at J, with 12 bases in the middle.